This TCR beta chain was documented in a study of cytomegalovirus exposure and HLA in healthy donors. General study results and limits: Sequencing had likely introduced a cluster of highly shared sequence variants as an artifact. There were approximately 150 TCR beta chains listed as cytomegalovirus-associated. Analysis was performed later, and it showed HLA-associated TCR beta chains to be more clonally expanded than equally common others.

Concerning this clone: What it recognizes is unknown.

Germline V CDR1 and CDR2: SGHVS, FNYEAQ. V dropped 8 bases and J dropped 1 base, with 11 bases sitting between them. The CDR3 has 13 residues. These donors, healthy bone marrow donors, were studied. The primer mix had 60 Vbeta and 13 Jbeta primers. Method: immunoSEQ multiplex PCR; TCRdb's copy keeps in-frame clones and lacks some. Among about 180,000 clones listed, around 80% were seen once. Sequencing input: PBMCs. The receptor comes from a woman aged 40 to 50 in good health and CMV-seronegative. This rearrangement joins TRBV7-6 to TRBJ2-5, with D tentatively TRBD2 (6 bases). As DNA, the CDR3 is TGTGCCAGCCGCGGGACGCCCCAAGAGACCCAGTACTTC. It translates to CASRGTPQETQYF.